One and the same sample provided the 8 T cell receptor beta chains below, sequenced in a study of cytomegalovirus exposure and HLA in healthy donors (dated by TCRdb to 2017 to 2019). The method behind the library was the immunoSEQ multiplex PCR assay. For the multiplex PCR, a mixture combining 60 forward primers for TCR Vbeta segments and 13 reverse primers for TCR Jbeta segments was used. TCRdb carries this immuneACCESS record with in-frame sequences only. Its versions omit some clonotypes, under half of them owing to an unresolved V gene in the studies checked, with the rest unexplained. The sample yields around 110,000 clones; over 70% were counted once. Less than 0.95% of the sample comes from the top ten. Source material: PBMCs. The receptors originated from a boy aged 5-17 years in good health and CMV-seronegative.

The gene calls are TRBV4-3 and TRBJ1-1, with 8 bases lining up with TRBD1. J lost 5 bases, V lost 6 bases, and 8 bases had no gene match. The CDR3 length is 14 residues. CDR1 and CDR2 (germline): LGHNA, YSLEER. Here the CDR3 reads CASRPRGLGTEAFF. The DNA of the CDR3 is TGCGCCAGCAGACCCAGGGGGCTCGGGACTGAAGCTTTCTTT.

Remarks on this clone: Other DNA sequences from this sample encode an identical CDR3 as well. The rearrangement uses TRBV30 and TRBJ2-3; D is ambiguous. The CDR3 extends over 11 amino acids. Looked up from germline, CDR1 is GTSNPN and CDR2 is SVGIG (reference sequence). Trimming left V 0 bases short and J 6 bases short, with 4 bases between. CDR3 region: CAWSVQDTQYF. The CDR3 coding sequence is TGTGCCTGGAGTGTCCAGGATACGCAGTATTTT.

The J gene is TRBJ2-5, the V gene TRBV19, with a tentative D call TRBD1 (6 bases). This CDR3 comprises 13 residues. The germline V gene has CDR1 LNHDA and CDR2 SQIVND (reference sequence). The V gene lost 8 bases and the J gene lost 0 bases, with 10 bases spanning the gap. The CDR3 nucleotides read TGTGCCAGTTGGGGGCAGGACCAAGAGACCCAGTACTTC. Its translation is CASWGQDQETQYF.

This chain links TRBV7-9 with TRBJ2-7; 7 positions agree with TRBD1. CDR3 length: 15 residues. The V gene's germline CDR1 is SEHNR and CDR2 FQNEAQ (reference sequence). The V and J ends lost 0 bases and 2 bases, in that order; junction bases with no gene match: 4. In DNA form, the CDR3 reads TGTGCCAGCAGCTTAGCCCTGACAGGGCCCTACGAGCAGTACTTC. Encoded protein: CASSLALTGPYEQYF. The entire variable domain, with the rest obtained from reference TRBV7-9 and TRBJ2-7, is as follows: DTGVSQNPRHKITKRGQNVTFRCDPISEHNRLYWYRQTLGQGPEFLTYFQNEAQLEKSRLLSDRFSAERPKGSFSTLEIQRTEQGDSAMYLCASSLALTGPYEQYFGPGTRLTVT.

Relative to its sample, this clone is medium-sized. The chain couples TRBV2 to TRBJ1-2; 10 nucleotides align to TRBD1. Trimming removed 6 bases from V and 5 bases from J; junction bases left unmatched: 6. Germline values: CDR1 SNHLY, CDR2 FYNNEI. The CDR3 sequence is 14 residues long. The CDR3 loop is CASSGDRGGYGYTF. In nucleotides, the CDR3 is TGTGCCAGCAGCGGGGACAGGGGTGGGTATGGCTACACCTTC.

The rearrangement links TRBV4-3 to TRBJ2-5; TRBD1 is a possible D gene (6 bases). Germline V gene sequence: CDR1 LGHNA, CDR2 YSLEER. This CDR3 is 15 amino acids long. With 3 bases removed from V and 5 bases from J, the gap between germline ends came to 16 bases. Written as DNA, the CDR3 is TGCGCCAGCAGCCAGGATGACAGGAAGATGGAGACCCAGTACTTC. It encodes CASSQDDRKMETQYF.

This clone appeared once. The chain is built from TRBV4-1 and TRBJ2-2; 7 bases agree with TRBD1. With 0 bases clipped from V and 4 bases from J, the junction kept 14 bases outside the gene matches. CDR3 size: 19 residues. Germline-derived CDR1 and CDR2 are MGHRA and YSYEKL. In DNA, the CDR3 is TGCGCCAGCAGCCAAGATAGCCAGACAGGGTTTAATGGCACCGGGGAGCTGTTTTTT. Residues: CASSQDSQTGFNGTGELFF.

The V and J genes are TRBV5-1 and TRBJ1-1; D might be TRBD1 (6 bases). From germline, CDR1 is SGHRS and CDR2 YFSETQ. The CDR3 spans 14 residues. Trimming removed 0 bases from V and 5 bases from J, with 11 bases in between. The CDR3 spells CASSLGRGQTEAFF. The DNA of the CDR3 is TGCGCCAGCAGCTTGGGCAGGGGTCAAACTGAAGCTTTCTTT.